This paragraph covers one TCR beta chain sequence. The antigen is unknown. Trimming stripped 9 bases from V and 8 bases from J, with 17 bases between. Germline CDR1 reads SGDLS; CDR2 reads YYNGEE. This CDR3 comprises 12 residues. TCRdb used MiXCR to reprocess the reads, holding one entry per CDR3 protein. The sample has 650,000 to 900,000 distinct CDR3 sequences, around a third seen once. The entry originates in a study of T cell repertoires in cytomegalovirus infection. Study observations and caveats: Carriers of CMV and the relevant HLA type were discriminated by public TCR beta frequency.

The clonotype comes from a human donor in good health (CMV status not recorded). Some clones in this sample may be carry-over from other donors' samples. The genes are TRBV9 and TRBJ1-2; D remains ambiguous. The sequences come from cultured CD8+ T cells from PBMCs, collected from culture after CMV antigen stimulation. The CDR3 nucleotides are TGTGCCACCATGGACTCCAGGAACGGCTACACCTTC. Protein: CATMDSRNGYTF.